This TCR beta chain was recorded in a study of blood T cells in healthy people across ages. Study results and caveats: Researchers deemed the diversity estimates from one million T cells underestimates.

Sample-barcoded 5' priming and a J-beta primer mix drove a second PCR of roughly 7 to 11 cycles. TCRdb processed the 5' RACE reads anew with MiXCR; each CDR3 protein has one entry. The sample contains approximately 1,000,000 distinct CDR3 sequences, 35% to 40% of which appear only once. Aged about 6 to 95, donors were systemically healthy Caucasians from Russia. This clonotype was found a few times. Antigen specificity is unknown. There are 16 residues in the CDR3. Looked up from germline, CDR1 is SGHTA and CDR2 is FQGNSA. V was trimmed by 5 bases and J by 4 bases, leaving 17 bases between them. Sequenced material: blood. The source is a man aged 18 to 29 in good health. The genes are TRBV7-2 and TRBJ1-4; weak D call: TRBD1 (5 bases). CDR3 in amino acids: CASSRVEGTVNEKLFF. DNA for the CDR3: TGTGCCAGCAGCCGCGTCGAAGGGACGGTTAATGAAAAACTGTTTTTT.